This T cell receptor beta chain was observed in a study of OX40 agonist ivuxolimab in advanced cancers. Sequencing used immunoSEQ multiplex PCR; TCRdb keeps in-frame clones, though not all of them. The sample lists about 69,000 clones, roughly 92% occurring once. Germline assignment: CDR1 SGHRS and CDR2 YFSETQ. The CDR3 loop spans 13 amino acids. Trimming shortened V by 0 bases and J by 1 base, and 4 bases separated the two germline ends. The chain is built from TRBV5-1 and TRBJ1-2; unclear D gene. This specimen consisted of CD4+ or CD8+ T cells sorted from blood, obtained in a trial of the OX40 agonist ivuxolimab. The receptor was isolated from an adult with an advanced solid tumor such as melanoma, head and neck, liver or kidney cancer. CDR3 nucleotide sequence: TGCGCCAGCAGCTTGGCGGATAACTATGGCTACACCTTC. It specifies CASSLADNYGYTF.